These T cell receptor beta chains were read from a single sample in a study of control samples from healthy donors and cancer patients. Clones were sequenced by immunoSEQ multiplex PCR, and TCRdb holds only the in-frame ones, with some missing. Found here are around 96,000 clones, roughly 93% of them singletons; the top ten hold approximately 8%. Sequenced: blood. The receptor source for this set is a man younger than 30 in good health. CDR3s include the opening cysteine and the closing phenylalanine or tryptophan. A D gene is named only where the DNA matches it firmly. The size of a clone is reported for some rows only, either as once, few or many, or as a class for expanded clones.

j_gene,abundance,d_gene,v_gene,CDR3aa,CDR3nt
TRBJ2-5,-,TRBD2,TRBV13,CASSLGPSGMPQETQYF,TGTGCCAGCAGCTTAGGACCTAGCGGGATGCCTCAAGAGACCCAGTACTTC
TRBJ2-4,-,TRBD1,TRBV2,CASRGQGFSKNIQYF,TGTGCCAGCAGAGGACAGGGGTTTTCCAAAAACATTCAGTACTTC
TRBJ1-6,-,-,TRBV2,CAGTEQGLNSPLHF,TGTGCCGGGACCGAACAGGGCCTCAATTCACCCCTCCACTTT
TRBJ1-2,-,-,TRBV5-8,CASSLVGDRANYGYTF,TGTGCCAGCAGCTTGGTAGGCGACAGAGCTAACTATGGCTACACCTTC
TRBJ1-3,-,-,TRBV21-1,CASSIKILDRACSGNTIYF,TGTGCCAGCAGCATCAAAATCCTAGACAGGGCCTGCTCTGGAAACACCATATATTTT
TRBJ1-4,-,TRBD1,TRBV4-2,CASSQDRGANEKLFF,TGTGCCAGCAGCCAAGACAGGGGGGCTAATGAAAAACTGTTTTTT
TRBJ1-6,-,TRBD1,TRBV27,CASSRDREIFYNSPLHF,TGTGCCAGCAGTAGGGACAGGGAAATTTTCTATAATTCACCCCTCCACTTT
TRBJ1-4,-,TRBD1,TRBV29-1,CSVEVGTDEKLFF,TGCAGCGTTGAGGTAGGGACAGATGAAAAACTGTTTTTT
TRBJ1-1,-,-,TRBV2,CASSEARVGETEAFF,TGTGCCAGCAGTGAAGCGCGGGTAGGGGAGACTGAAGCTTTCTTT
TRBJ2-7,-,TRBD2,TRBV5-6,CASSLVAGDLTSYEQYF,TGTGCCAGCAGCTTGGTTGCGGGGGACCTTACTTCCTACGAGCAGTACTTC
TRBJ1-2,once,-,TRBV5-6,CASSLASLDAAYNGYTF,TGTGCCAGCAGCTTGGCTTCCCTTGACGCGGCTTACAATGGCTACACCTTC
TRBJ1-1,-,-,TRBV30,CAWNWAGNTEAFF,TGTGCCTGGAACTGGGCGGGGAACACTGAAGCTTTCTTT
TRBJ2-3,-,-,TRBV20-1,CSAPRDTQYF,TGCAGTGCCCCGAGAGATACGCAGTATTTT
TRBJ2-1,-,TRBD1,TRBV5-1,CASSLGPGQPYEQFF,TGCGCCAGCAGCTTGGGGCCGGGACAGCCATATGAGCAGTTCTTC
TRBJ2-7,-,TRBD1,TRBV6-1,CASSEGTGGPYEQYF,TGTGCCAGCAGTGAAGGGACAGGGGGCCCCTACGAGCAGTACTTC
TRBJ1-6,-,TRBD1,TRBV7-9,CASSLNTHGQGGSPLHF,TGTGCCAGCAGCTTAAACACTCATGGGCAGGGGGGGTCACCCCTCCACTTT
TRBJ1-6,-,TRBD1,TRBV6-1,CASSERGQARNSPLHF,TGTGCCAGCAGTGAAAGAGGACAGGCCCGCAATTCACCCCTCCACTTT
TRBJ1-2,-,TRBD1,TRBV19,CASSIDPLLWTGGPRYGYTF,TGTGCCAGTAGTATAGACCCGCTCCTCTGGACAGGGGGGCCTCGATATGGCTACACCTTC
TRBJ2-7,-,-,TRBV19,CASSERQQDEQYF,TGTGCCAGTAGTGAAAGACAGCAGGACGAGCAGTACTTC
TRBJ2-1,-,TRBD2,TRBV24-1,CATSGEGPVGSYNEQFF,TGTGCCACCAGTGGGGAGGGCCCCGTCGGCTCCTACAATGAGCAGTTCTTC
TRBJ1-5,-,-,TRBV3-1/TRBV3-2,CASSQVGPNQPQHF,TGTGCCAGCAGCCAAGTAGGCCCGAATCAGCCCCAGCATTTT
TRBJ1-6,-,TRBD1,TRBV30,CAWRLPGGRDSPLHF,TGTGCCTGGAGGCTGCCAGGGGGCCGTGATTCACCCCTCCACTTT
TRBJ1-5,-,-,TRBV18,CASSPSAANQPQHF,TGTGCCAGCTCACCATCGGCAGCTAATCAGCCCCAGCATTTT
TRBJ1-2,-,TRBD1,TRBV29-1,CSVPEDRGNYGYTF,TGCAGCGTACCTGAGGACAGGGGGAACTATGGCTACACCTTC
TRBJ2-1,-,-,TRBV7-3,CASSLYGSTYNEQFF,TGTGCCAGCAGCTTATACGGGTCAACCTACAATGAGCAGTTCTTC
TRBJ2-1,-,-,TRBV6-2/TRBV6-3,CASSPRALPDEQFF,TGTGCCAGCAGTCCCCGGGCCCTGCCGGATGAGCAGTTCTTC
TRBJ2-7,-,TRBD1,TRBV30,CAYRRTGVQYF,TGTGCCTACCGCCGGACAGGGGTTCAGTACTTC
TRBJ1-6,-,-,TRBV7-2,CASSLEVVVPLHF,TGTGCCAGCAGCTTAGAAGTTGTAGTCCCCCTCCACTTT
TRBJ2-1,-,TRBD2,TRBV18,CASRGGGHNEQFF,TGTGCCAGCCGGGGCGGGGGACACAATGAGCAGTTCTTC
TRBJ1-2,-,-,TRBV27,CASSPALRANYGYTF,TGTGCCAGCAGTCCAGCCTTAAGGGCGAACTATGGCTACACCTTC
TRBJ2-3,-,-,TRBV4-1,CASSGVRGTLDTQYF,TGCGCCAGCAGTGGTGTCCGAGGAACACTGGATACGCAGTATTTT
TRBJ2-1,-,TRBD2,TRBV9,CASSLFGTSGSGEQFF,TGTGCCAGCAGCCTATTCGGGACTAGCGGGAGTGGTGAGCAGTTCTTC
TRBJ2-3,-,-,TRBV5-8,CASSPRAGVEADTQYF,TGTGCCAGCAGCCCCCGGGCAGGGGTTGAGGCAGATACGCAGTATTTT
TRBJ1-6,-,TRBD1,TRBV5-1,CASSSAGTGVSPLHF,TGCGCCAGCAGCTCAGCCGGGACAGGGGTCTCACCCCTCCACTTT
TRBJ1-4,few,-,TRBV6-6,CASSYRNRVRDEKLFF,TGTGCCAGCAGTTACCGGAACAGGGTCCGGGATGAAAAACTGTTTTTT
TRBJ2-7,-,TRBD1,TRBV29-1,CSVIPDRAVGEQYF,TGCAGCGTGATTCCCGACAGGGCGGTCGGCGAGCAGTACTTC
TRBJ2-1,-,TRBD2,TRBV5-4,CASSGEASGGHYSNEQFF,TGTGCCAGCAGCGGGGAGGCTAGCGGGGGCCACTACTCCAATGAGCAGTTCTTC
TRBJ2-1,-,TRBD2,TRBV19,CASGTSGSMRNEQFF,TGTGCCAGTGGGACTAGCGGGAGTATGAGGAATGAGCAGTTCTTC
TRBJ1-5,-,TRBD1,TRBV4-1,CASSQDGTGGLGQPQHF,TGCGCCAGCAGCCAAGATGGTACAGGGGGGTTGGGTCAGCCCCAGCATTTT
TRBJ2-7,-,TRBD2,TRBV27,CASSLSGGISEQYF,TGTGCCAGCAGTTTAAGCGGGGGGATCTCCGAGCAGTACTTC
TRBJ1-5,-,-,TRBV27,CASSFIESNQPQHF,TGTGCCAGCAGTTTTATAGAAAGCAATCAGCCCCAGCATTTT
TRBJ1-3,-,-,TRBV5-1,CASSLEGLTGNTIYF,TGCGCCAGCAGCTTGGAAGGCCTAACTGGAAACACCATATATTTT
TRBJ2-7,-,-,TRBV6-5,CASSYSAVYEQYF,TGTGCCAGCAGTTACTCAGCCGTCTACGAGCAGTACTTC
TRBJ2-7,-,TRBD1,TRBV3-1/TRBV3-2,CASSLLGTEGYEQYF,TGTGCCAGCAGCCTCTTGGGGACAGAAGGCTACGAGCAGTACTTC
TRBJ2-3,-,TRBD1,TRBV7-9,CASSVLRDRGTNTQYF,TGTGCCAGCAGCGTCCTCCGGGACAGGGGGACGAATACGCAGTATTTT
TRBJ2-1,-,TRBD2,TRBV19,CASSQGLANYNEQFF,TGTGCCAGTAGCCAAGGACTAGCGAACTACAATGAGCAGTTCTTC
TRBJ1-1,once,-,TRBV5-1,CASSHFIGTYTEAFF,TGCGCCAGCAGCCACTTCATCGGGACCTACACTGAAGCTTTCTTT